This T cell receptor beta chain originates from a study of Graves' ophthalmopathy and Graves' hyperthyroidism. For the study at large: Blood was drawn at initial diagnosis, before any treatment. Study outcomes and limitations: Using a 13-signature model, the authors split ophthalmopathy from stable hyperthyroidism, with 85% to 90% sensitivity and 81.08% specificity. Predictions made by the model for ophthalmopathy progression reached just over 70% sensitivity and almost 75% specificity.

Trimming stripped 1 base from V and 5 bases from J, with 8 bases between. The CDR3 covers 14 residues. Germline V lookup: CDR1 SGHTA, CDR2 FQGTGA. Diagnosis relied on clinical symptoms, serum thyroxine, TRAb, thyroid ultrasound and orbital computed tomography. To note about this clonotype: What it binds is unknown.

Amplified TCR beta CDR3 regions were obtained using RNA transcripts as template. HTBI primers primed a first-round RT-PCR, and a second-round multiplex PCR followed. From the multiplex PCR reads, TCRdb called clonotypes with MiXCR, one entry per CDR3 protein. In the table there are 650,000 to 900,000 distinct CDR3 sequences, 40% of which are singletons. The V call is TRBV7-3, the J call TRBJ2-2, with TRBD1 as a possible D gene (6 bases). Source material: peripheral blood. The receptor's source is an adult man with Graves' ophthalmopathy. For the CDR3, the DNA is TGTGCCAGCAGCTTAATAGGGACAACCGGGGAGCTGTTTTTT. Its translation: CASSLIGTTGELFF. The variable domain in full, completed from reference TRBV7-3 and TRBJ2-2, reads GAGVSQTPSNKVTEKGKYVELRCDPISGHTALYWYRQSLGQGPEFLIYFQGTGAADDSGLPNDRFFAVRPEGSVSTLKIQRTERGDSAVYLCASSLIGTTGELFFGEGSRLTVL.